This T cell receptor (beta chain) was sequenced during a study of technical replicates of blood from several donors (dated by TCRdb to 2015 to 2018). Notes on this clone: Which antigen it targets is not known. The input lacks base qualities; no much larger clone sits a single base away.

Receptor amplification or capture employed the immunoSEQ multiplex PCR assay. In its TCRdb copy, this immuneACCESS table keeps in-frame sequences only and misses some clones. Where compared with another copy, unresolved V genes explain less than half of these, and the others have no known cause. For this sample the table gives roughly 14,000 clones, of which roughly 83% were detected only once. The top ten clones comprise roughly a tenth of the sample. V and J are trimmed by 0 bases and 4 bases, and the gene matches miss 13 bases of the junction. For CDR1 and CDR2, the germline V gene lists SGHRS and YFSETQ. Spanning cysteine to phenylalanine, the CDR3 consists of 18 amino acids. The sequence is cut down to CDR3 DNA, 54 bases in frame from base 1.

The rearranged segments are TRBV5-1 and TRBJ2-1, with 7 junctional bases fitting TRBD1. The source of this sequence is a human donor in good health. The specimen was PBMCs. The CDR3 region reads CASSLASGAGGEYNEQFF. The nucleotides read TGCGCCAGCAGCTTGGCCTCTGGGGCAGGGGGTGAATACAATGAGCAGTTCTTC.